What follows is one T cell receptor (beta chain) and its context. CDR1 is ENHRY, CDR2 SYGVKD, per germline. Trimming left V 0 bases short and J 7 bases short, with 9 bases between. The CDR3 loop spans 14 amino acids. Assay used: immunoSEQ multiplex PCR; TCRdb lists only in-frame clones, some missing. The sample includes 2 million to 2.5 million clones, approximately 96% of them seen just once. This record belongs to a study of shared clonotypes between healthy human individuals. V gene TRBV10-3 combines with J gene TRBJ1-4; D unresolved. The sequence came from a man aged 18 to 30 in good health. The specimen sequenced was naive CD4+ T cells sorted from blood. The subset was: CD45RA+ positively selected. The CDR3 region is CAISESDLVEKLFF. As DNA, the CDR3 is TGTGCCATCAGTGAGTCGGACCTGGTTGAAAAACTGTTTTTT.